Following are 23 T cell receptor beta chains from one sample sequenced in a study of shared clonotypes between healthy human individuals. Profiling relied on immunoSEQ multiplex PCR, and the TCRdb table lists in-frame clones only, not all of them. This sample has some 980,000 clones, with 76% found just once. Input material: memory CD4+ T cells sorted from blood. Subset noted: CD45RA-negative fraction. Source of these receptors: a man aged 18 to 35 in good health.

Notes on this clone: The sample carries other DNA sequences with the same CDR3. This chain uses TRBV9 with TRBJ2-6, with TRBD1 as a possible D gene (5 bases). The CDR3 runs 15 residues. Germline lookup yields CDR1 SGDLS and CDR2 YYNGEE. V dropped 2 bases and J dropped 4 bases, with 10 bases sitting between them. The CDR3 protein is CASSVQGSGANVLTF. As DNA, the CDR3 is TGTGCCAGCAGCGTTCAGGGCTCAGGGGCCAACGTCCTGACTTTC.

The chain has TRBV5-1 and TRBJ2-7; 8 bases map to TRBD1. Germline V gene data show CDR1 as SGHRS and CDR2 as YFSETQ. V was pared by 2 bases and J by 7 bases, with 5 bases of the junction left unmatched. The CDR3 totals 13 residues. The CDR3 loop is CASSLERQGEQYF. The CDR3 coding sequence is TGCGCCAGCAGCTTAGAACGACAGGGGGAGCAGTACTTC.

Here the CDR3 reads CASSISPTGLTTSNQPQHF. DNA of the CDR3: TGTGCCAGTAGTATATCCCCGACAGGGTTGACTACCAGCAATCAGCCCCAGCATTTT. V gene TRBV19 combines with J gene TRBJ1-5, with 7 positions matching TRBD1. The CDR3 covers 19 residues. The germline V gene encodes CDR1 LNHDA and CDR2 SQIVND (reference sequence). Trimming took 2 bases from V and 1 from J; bases not matched to a gene: 14.

The chain carries TRBV25-1 and TRBJ2-7; no clear D. V was trimmed by 2 bases and J by 2 bases, leaving 1 base between them. The CDR3 spans 11 residues. Per germline, CDR1 MGHDK and CDR2 SYGVNS. The CDR3, as DNA: TGTGCCAGCAGTGAACCCTACGAGCAGTACTTC. This sequence encodes CASSEPYEQYF.

The genes are TRBV7-6 and TRBJ2-3; 11 positions match TRBD2. The V and J ends lost 5 bases and 1 base, in that order; junction bases with no gene match: 5. The germline gives CDR1 SGHVS, CDR2 FNYEAQ. This CDR3 comprises 16 residues. The CDR3 coding sequence is TGTGCCAGCAGCCAAGAGACTAGCGGGGGCACAGATACGCAGTATTTT. Its protein is CASSQETSGGTDTQYF. Drawing the rest from reference TRBV7-6 and TRBJ2-3, the complete variable domain is GAGVSQSPRYKVTKRGQDVALRCDPISGHVSLYWYRQALGQGPEFLTYFNYEAQQDKSGLPNDRFSAERPEGSISTLTIQRTEQRDSAMYRCASSQETSGGTDTQYFGPGTRLTVL.

The chain employs TRBV4-1 and TRBJ1-1; weak D call: TRBD1 (6 bases). V shed 3 bases and J shed 0 bases, with 11 bases lying between them. The CDR3 has 15 residues. The germline V gene encodes CDR1 MGHRA and CDR2 YSYEKL. The CDR3 DNA sequence: TGCGCCAGCAGCCAGACGGACAGCATGAACACTGAAGCTTTCTTT. It specifies CASSQTDSMNTEAFF.

The genes are TRBV7-8 and TRBJ2-1; the match to TRBD1 covers 11 bases. From germline, CDR1 is SGHVS and CDR2 FQNEAQ. V lost 1 base and J lost 7; bases outside the gene matches: 15. This CDR3 has 19 amino acids. The CDR3 DNA follows: TGTGCCAGCAGCTTAGACGAGGTGCCGGGACAGGGGGTTAGGAATGAGCAGTTCTTC. Translating it yields CASSLDEVPGQGVRNEQFF. The full variable domain, with the rest looked up from reference TRBV7-8 and TRBJ2-1, is GAGVSQSPRYKVAKRGQDVALRCDPISGHVSLFWYQQALGQGPEFLTYFQNEAQLDKSGLPSDRFFAERPEGSVSTLKIQRTQQEDSAVYLCASSLDEVPGQGVRNEQFFGPGTRLTVL.

On this clone itself: Likely a read error: the CDR3 ends without its conserved phenylalanine or tryptophan. The limits of the CDR3 on the DNA are not certain, so only TCRdb's listed CDR3 is given. The rearrangement links TRBV19 to TRBJ1-1. CDR1 is LNHDA, CDR2 SQIVND, per germline (reference sequence). The CDR3 contains 10 residues when both ends are counted. The CDR3 protein is CASSTSPRGR.

In regard to this clone: In the same sample, other DNA sequences code for this CDR3. The chain combines TRBV10-3 with TRBJ2-2; D remains ambiguous. The V and J ends lost 4 bases and 3 bases respectively, with 6 bases between them. This CDR3 is built from 13 residues. The germline V gene has CDR1 ENHRY and CDR2 SYGVKD. Here the CDR3 reads CAISARDTGELFF. In DNA form, the CDR3 reads TGTGCCATCAGTGCTAGGGACACCGGGGAGCTGTTTTTT.

The rearrangement links TRBV18 to TRBJ1-6; D gene ambiguous. This CDR3 has 12 residues. The V gene lost 6 bases and the J gene lost 7 bases, with 7 bases spanning the gap. CDR1 is KGHSH, CDR2 LQKENI, per germline. CDR3 amino acids: CASSSENSPLHF. The CDR3, as DNA: TGTGCCAGCTCGTCAGAGAATTCACCCCTCCACTTT.

The rearrangement links TRBV14 to TRBJ2-7, with D tentatively TRBD2 (6 bases). The V end was cut by 4 bases, the J end by 6 bases, with 16 bases between. The germline V gene encodes CDR1 SGHDN and CDR2 FVKESK. There are 14 residues in the CDR3. The CDR3 spells CASSPPAPGVEQYF. The DNA for the CDR3 is TGTGCCAGCAGCCCTCCGGCCCCGGGGGTCGAGCAGTACTTC.

This chain connects TRBV18 to TRBJ2-3; 11 bases fit TRBD2. Losses at the gene ends were 5 bases for V and 1 base for J; bases not matched to a gene: 5. This CDR3 comprises 16 residues. Looked up from germline, CDR1 is KGHSH and CDR2 is LQKENI. CDR3 region: CASSSLLAGGTDTQYF. For the CDR3, the DNA is TGTGCCAGCTCATCCCTACTAGCGGGAGGCACAGATACGCAGTATTTT.

The chain employs TRBV21-1 and TRBJ2-7; TRBD2, the table's D call, was not compared with the DNA. TRBV21-1 is noted as a pseudogene. The CDR3 sequence is 17 residues long. The CDR3 sequence: CASTPRASGRSPYEQYF. The CDR3 nucleotides are TGTGCCAGCACCCCTAGGGCTAGCGGGAGATCCCCCTACGAGCAGTACTTC.

In its sample, this clone was seen a few times. V and J are TRBV2 and TRBJ1-2; D unresolved. The CDR3 spans 13 residues. CDR1 is SNHLY, CDR2 FYNNEI, per germline. V was clipped by 2 bases and J by 3 bases, with 7 bases between them. The CDR3 region is CASSERPYYGYTF. The CDR3 DNA sequence: TGTGCCAGCAGTGAAAGACCCTACTATGGCTACACCTTC.

V is TRBV6-5 and J is TRBJ1-2; unclear D gene. Germline V lookup: CDR1 MNHEY, CDR2 SVGAGI. V lost 7 bases and J 3 bases, leaving 12 bases between the germline ends. The CDR3 loop spans 13 amino acids. CDR3 DNA: TGTGCCAGCACCCAACGGGGTGACTATGGCTACACCTTC. Residues: CASTQRGDYGYTF.

A note on this clone: The identical CDR3 is also encoded by other nucleotide sequences in the sample. The gene calls are TRBV5-1 and TRBJ2-7; 9 positions match TRBD1. CDR1 and CDR2 (germline): SGHRS, YFSETQ. J lost 2 bases, V lost 4 bases, and 4 bases had no gene match. CDR3 length: 14 amino acids. CDR3: CASSPGQGAYEQYF. In DNA, the CDR3 is TGCGCCAGCAGCCCGGGACAGGGAGCCTACGAGCAGTACTTC.

This clone was seen a single time. V usage is TRBV6-1 and J usage is TRBJ1-5; tentative D call: TRBD1 (6 bases). Trimming cost V 4 bases and J 5 bases, with 15 bases left between them. CDR1 is MNHNS, CDR2 SASEGT, per germline. CDR3 length equals 15 residues. The DNA for the CDR3 is TGTGCCAGCAGTGTCGGACAGCCGAGGGATCAGCCCCAGCATTTT. It specifies CASSVGQPRDQPQHF.

Only a few counts were recorded for this clone. At one boundary the junction diverges from the germline segment, which might be a read error. J is TRBJ2-1 and V is TRBV30; maybe TRBD2 (5 bases). CDR3 length: 11 residues. Germline V gene data show CDR1 as GTSNPN and CDR2 as SVGIG (reference sequence). The chain's CDR3 is CAGSGYNEQFF. In DNA, the CDR3 is TGTGCCGGGAGCGGCTACAATGAGCAGTTCTTC.

This chain uses TRBV4-3 with TRBJ1-6; D might be TRBD1 (6 bases). CDR3 length equals 15 residues. Trimming left V 3 bases short and J 7 bases short, with 13 bases between. Germline-derived CDR1 and CDR2 are LGHNA and YSLEER. The CDR3 DNA follows: TGCGCCAGCAGCCAGGTAGGACAGAGCAATTCACCCCTCCACTTT. Protein sequence: CASSQVGQSNSPLHF.

The chain combines TRBV5-5 with TRBJ2-1, with 8 bases lining up with TRBD1. The length of the CDR3 is 15 residues. Unmatched junction bases numbered 10, after V lost 4 bases and J lost 7 bases. Germline lookup yields CDR1 SGHKS and CDR2 YYEKEE (reference sequence). CDR3: CASSSGQGQGNEQFF. The CDR3 DNA sequence: TGTGCCAGCAGCAGTGGACAGGGACAAGGGAATGAGCAGTTCTTC.

The chain uses TRBV19 and TRBJ2-5; D may be TRBD1 (5 bases). Germline V gene sequence: CDR1 LNHDA, CDR2 SQIVND (reference sequence). CDR3 length: 13 residues. V gave up 5 bases and J gave up 5 bases, with 12 bases separating them. The CDR3 protein is CASSATARETQYF. CDR3 in DNA: TGTGCCAGTAGTGCGACAGCGCGGGAGACCCAGTACTTC.

J is TRBJ1-4 and V is TRBV5-6, with 10 bases identical to TRBD1. Germline trimming cut 4 bases from V and 5 bases from J; bases unmatched to any gene: 5. The CDR3 is 15 amino acids. Germline CDR1 and CDR2: SGHDT and YYEEEE. The DNA of the CDR3 is TGTGCCAGCAGCATGATGGGACAGGGGAATGAAAAACTGTTTTTT. Its protein is CASSMMGQGNEKLFF.

This chain uses TRBV6-1 with TRBJ2-3; D is perhaps TRBD2 (7 bases). In germline, CDR1 is MNHNS, CDR2 SASEGT. This CDR3 contains 15 residues. V lost 2 bases, J lost 4 bases, and 13 bases lay in between. The CDR3 nucleotides are TGTGCCAGCAGTGAAATTTGGGGGGGCGCAGATACGCAGTATTTT. Amino acids: CASSEIWGGADTQYF.